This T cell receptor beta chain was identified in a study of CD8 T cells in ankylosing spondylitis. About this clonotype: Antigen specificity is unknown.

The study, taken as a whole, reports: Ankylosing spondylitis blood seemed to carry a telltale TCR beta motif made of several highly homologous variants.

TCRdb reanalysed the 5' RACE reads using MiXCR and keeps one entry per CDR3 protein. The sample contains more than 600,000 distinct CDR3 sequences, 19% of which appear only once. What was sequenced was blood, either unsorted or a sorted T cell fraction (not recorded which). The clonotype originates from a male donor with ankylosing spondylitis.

The CDR3 sequence is CASQNSRQNTEAFF. As DNA, the CDR3 is TGTGCCAGCCAAAACTCCAGACAGAACACTGAAGCTTTCTTT. The chain carries TRBV6-2 or TRBV6-3 and TRBJ1-1, with D hard to call. The germline gives CDR1 MNHEY, CDR2 SVGEGT. Trimming stripped 8 bases from V and 1 base from J, with 14 bases between. CDR3 size: 14 residues.